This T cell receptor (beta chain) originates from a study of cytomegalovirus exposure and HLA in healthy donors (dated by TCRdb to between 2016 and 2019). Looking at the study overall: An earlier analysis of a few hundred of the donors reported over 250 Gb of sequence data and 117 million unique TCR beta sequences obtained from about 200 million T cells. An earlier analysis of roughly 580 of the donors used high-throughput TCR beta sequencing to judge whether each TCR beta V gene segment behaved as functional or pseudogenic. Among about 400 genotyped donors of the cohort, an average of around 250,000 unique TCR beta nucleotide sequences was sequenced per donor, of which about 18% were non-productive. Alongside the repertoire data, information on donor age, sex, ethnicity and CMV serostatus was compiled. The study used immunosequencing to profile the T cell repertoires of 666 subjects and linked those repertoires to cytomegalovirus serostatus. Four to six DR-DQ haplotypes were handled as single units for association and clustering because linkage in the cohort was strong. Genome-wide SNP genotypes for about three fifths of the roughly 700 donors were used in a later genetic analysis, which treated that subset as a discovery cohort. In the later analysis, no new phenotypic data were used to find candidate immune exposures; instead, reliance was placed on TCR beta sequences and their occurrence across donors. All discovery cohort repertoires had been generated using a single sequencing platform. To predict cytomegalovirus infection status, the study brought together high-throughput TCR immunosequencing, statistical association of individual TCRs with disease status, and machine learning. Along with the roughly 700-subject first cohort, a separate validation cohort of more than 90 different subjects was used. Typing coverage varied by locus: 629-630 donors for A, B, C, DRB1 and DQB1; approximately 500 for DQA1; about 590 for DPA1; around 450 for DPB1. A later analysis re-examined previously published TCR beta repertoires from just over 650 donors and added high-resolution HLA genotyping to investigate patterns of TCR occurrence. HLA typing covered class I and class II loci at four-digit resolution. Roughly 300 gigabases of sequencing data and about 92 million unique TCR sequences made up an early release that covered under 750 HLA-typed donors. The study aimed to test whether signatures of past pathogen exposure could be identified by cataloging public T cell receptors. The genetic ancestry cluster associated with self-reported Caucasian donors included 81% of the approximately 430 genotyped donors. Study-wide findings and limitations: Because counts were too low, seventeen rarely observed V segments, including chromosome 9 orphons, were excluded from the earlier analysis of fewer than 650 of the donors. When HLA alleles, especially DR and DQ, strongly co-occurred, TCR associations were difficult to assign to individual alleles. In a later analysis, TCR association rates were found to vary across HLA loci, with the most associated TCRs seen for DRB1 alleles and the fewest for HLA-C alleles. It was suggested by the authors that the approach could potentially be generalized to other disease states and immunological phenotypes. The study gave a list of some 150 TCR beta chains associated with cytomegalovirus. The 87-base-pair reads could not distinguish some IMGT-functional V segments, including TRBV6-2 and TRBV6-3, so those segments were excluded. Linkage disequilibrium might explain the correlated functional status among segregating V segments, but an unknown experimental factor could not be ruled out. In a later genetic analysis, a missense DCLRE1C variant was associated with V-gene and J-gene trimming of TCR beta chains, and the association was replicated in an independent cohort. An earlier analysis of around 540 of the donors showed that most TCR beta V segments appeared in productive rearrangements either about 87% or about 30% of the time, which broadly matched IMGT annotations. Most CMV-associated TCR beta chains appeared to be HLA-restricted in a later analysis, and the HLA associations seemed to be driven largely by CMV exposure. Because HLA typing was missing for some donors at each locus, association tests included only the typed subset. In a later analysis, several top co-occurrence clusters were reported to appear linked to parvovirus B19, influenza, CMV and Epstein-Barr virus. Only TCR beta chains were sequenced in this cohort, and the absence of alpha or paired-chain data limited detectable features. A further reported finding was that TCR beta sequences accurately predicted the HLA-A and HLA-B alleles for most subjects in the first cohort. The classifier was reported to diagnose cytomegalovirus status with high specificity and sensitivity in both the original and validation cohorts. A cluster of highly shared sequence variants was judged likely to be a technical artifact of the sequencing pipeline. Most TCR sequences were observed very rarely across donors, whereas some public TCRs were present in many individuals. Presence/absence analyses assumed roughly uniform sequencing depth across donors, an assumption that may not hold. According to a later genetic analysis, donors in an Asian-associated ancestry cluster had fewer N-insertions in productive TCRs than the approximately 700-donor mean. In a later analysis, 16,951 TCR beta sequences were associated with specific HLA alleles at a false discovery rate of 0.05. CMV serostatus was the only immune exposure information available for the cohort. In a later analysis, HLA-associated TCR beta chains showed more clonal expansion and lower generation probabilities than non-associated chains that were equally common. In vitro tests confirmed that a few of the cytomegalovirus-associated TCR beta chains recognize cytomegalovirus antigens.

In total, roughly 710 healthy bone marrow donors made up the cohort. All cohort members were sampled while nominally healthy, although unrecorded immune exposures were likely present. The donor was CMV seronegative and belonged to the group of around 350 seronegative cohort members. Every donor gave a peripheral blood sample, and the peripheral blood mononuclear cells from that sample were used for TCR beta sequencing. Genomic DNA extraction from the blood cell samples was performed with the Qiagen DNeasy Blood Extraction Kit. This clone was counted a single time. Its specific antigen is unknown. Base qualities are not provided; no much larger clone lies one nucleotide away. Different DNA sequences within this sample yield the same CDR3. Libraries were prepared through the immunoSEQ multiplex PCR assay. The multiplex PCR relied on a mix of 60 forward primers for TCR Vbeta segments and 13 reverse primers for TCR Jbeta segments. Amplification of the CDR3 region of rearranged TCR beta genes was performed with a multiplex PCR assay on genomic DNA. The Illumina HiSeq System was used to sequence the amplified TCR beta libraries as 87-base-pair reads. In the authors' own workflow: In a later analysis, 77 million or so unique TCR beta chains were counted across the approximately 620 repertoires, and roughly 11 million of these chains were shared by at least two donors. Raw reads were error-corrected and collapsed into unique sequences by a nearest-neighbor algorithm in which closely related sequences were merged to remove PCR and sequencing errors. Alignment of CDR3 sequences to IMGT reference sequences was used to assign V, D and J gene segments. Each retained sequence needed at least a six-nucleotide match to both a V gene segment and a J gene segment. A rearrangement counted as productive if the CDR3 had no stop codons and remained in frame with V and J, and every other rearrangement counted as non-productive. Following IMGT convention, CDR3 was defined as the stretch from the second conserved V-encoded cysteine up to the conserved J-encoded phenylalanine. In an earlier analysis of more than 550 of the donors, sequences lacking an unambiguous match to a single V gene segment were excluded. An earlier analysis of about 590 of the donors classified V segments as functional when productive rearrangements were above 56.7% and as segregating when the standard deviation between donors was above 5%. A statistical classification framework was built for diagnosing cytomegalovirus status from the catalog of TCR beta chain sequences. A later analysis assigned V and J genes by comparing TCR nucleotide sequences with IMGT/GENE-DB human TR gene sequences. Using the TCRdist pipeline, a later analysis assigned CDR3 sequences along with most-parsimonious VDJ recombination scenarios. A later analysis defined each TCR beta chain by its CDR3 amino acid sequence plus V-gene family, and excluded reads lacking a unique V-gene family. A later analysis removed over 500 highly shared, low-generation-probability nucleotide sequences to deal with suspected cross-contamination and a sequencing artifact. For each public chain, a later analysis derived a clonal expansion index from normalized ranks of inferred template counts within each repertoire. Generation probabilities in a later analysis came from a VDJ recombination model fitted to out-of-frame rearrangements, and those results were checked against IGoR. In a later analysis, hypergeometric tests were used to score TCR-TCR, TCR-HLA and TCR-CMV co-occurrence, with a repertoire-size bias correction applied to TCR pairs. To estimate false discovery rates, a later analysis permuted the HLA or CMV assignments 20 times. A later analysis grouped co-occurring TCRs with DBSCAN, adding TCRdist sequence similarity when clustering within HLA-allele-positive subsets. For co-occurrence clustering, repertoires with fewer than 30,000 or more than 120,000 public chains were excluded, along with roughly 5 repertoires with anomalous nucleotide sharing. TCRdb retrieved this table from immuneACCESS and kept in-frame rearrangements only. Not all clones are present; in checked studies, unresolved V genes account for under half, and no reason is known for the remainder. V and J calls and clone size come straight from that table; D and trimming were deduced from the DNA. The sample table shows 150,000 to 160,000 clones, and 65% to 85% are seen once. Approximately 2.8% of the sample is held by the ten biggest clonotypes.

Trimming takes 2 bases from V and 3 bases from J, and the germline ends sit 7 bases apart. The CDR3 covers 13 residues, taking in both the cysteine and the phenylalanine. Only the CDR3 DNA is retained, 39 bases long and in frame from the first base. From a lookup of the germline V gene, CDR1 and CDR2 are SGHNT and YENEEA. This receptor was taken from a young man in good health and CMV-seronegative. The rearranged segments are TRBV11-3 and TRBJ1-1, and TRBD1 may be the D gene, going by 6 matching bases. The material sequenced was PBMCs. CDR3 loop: CASSLNRDTEAFF. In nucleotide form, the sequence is TGTGCCAGCAGCTTAAACAGGGACACTGAAGCTTTCTTT. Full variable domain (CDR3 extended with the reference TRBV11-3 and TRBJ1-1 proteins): EAGVVQSPRYKIIEKKQPVAFWCNPISGHNTLYWYLQNLGQGPELLIRYENEEAVDDSQLPKDRFSAERLKGVDSTLKIQPAELGDSAVYLCASSLNRDTEAFFGQGTRLTVV.